The subject of this entry is one TCR beta chain. This clonotype showed up many times. This clone's antigen is unknown. Qualities for individual bases were not recorded, and no much larger clone is one base off. This sample is part of a study of T-cell reconstitution after alpha-beta-depleted transplantation in children (dated by TCRdb to about 2016). Turning to the overall study: Using TCR repertoire profiling, the study followed T-cell immune reconstitution in a quantitative way in children after TCRalphabeta/CD19-depleted allogeneic hematopoietic cell transplantation.

The CDR3 contains 15 residues, cysteine and phenylalanine counted. Of the read, only the CDR3 DNA is kept; its 45 bases are in frame from base 1. Trimming at the junction amounts to 7 bases on V and 0 bases on J, and the germline ends lie 15 bases apart. Library method: PCR. Sequencing instrument: Illumina HiSeq 2500. To normalize quantification of the TCRbeta repertoire, the TCR libraries were built with molecular barcoding that relied on unique molecular identifiers. TCRdb passed the public sequencing reads through fastp at Q25 and MiXCR, retaining productive beta sequences. Rows merge per CDR3 protein into single entries with the most common DNA and genes. The sample records over 85,000 distinct CDR3 sequences, approximately 10% of which are singletons. Jointly, the top ten make up over 8% of the sample.

This receptor was taken from a human donor who donated a stem cell graft to a child with acute lymphoblastic leukemia. Recombination connected TRBV12-3 or TRBV12-4 to TRBJ1-1; a tentative D match to TRBD1 spans 6 bases. Specimen: PBMCs from the stem cell graft donor, collected from the stem cell graft. In nucleotides, the sequence is TGTGCCAGCACCCGTAGGGGGGGGATGAACACTGAAGCTTTCTTT. Protein translation: CASTRRGGMNTEAFF.